This T cell receptor (beta chain) is drawn from a study of PD-L1 blockade in urothelial cancer. Study at large: Analysis of blood occurred 3 weeks (second dose) and 6 weeks after treatment start. A median of roughly 150,000 T cells was found in the blood samples.

TCRdb's copy holds only in-frame clones and misses some; the assay was immunoSEQ multiplex PCR. The repertoire includes some 48,000 clones, about 86% of them detected once, and 10% sits in the top ten. This CDR3 contains 14 residues. Trimming took 1 base from V and 0 from J, leaving 7 bases between them. Germline V gene sequence: CDR1 MGHRA, CDR2 YSYEKL. Regarding time point: peripheral blood 6 weeks after treatment start. Patients had locally advanced or metastatic urothelial carcinoma. The sequences come from PBMCs, collected around atezolizumab (anti-PD-L1) treatment. The origin of this receptor is a man in his 60s with urothelial cancer. The J gene is TRBJ2-7, the V gene TRBV4-1; D unclear. The CDR3 loop reads CASSQVMSSYEQYF. CDR3 DNA sequence: TGCGCCAGCAGCCAAGTTATGAGCTCCTACGAGCAGTACTTC.